The 6 T cell receptor beta chains given below trace back to one sample, sequenced in a study of blood T cell repertoires in COVID-19. Some clones are missing from TCRdb's copy, which holds only in-frame ones; the method was immunoSEQ multiplex PCR. The sample records some 170,000 clones, over 80% being singletons. The sample taken for sequencing was peripheral blood. These receptors originate from a woman in her forties or fifties with acute or convalescent COVID-19.

The rearrangement links TRBV4-3 to TRBJ2-3; 10 nucleotides agree with TRBD2. The trim removed 5 bases at V and 3 bases at J, leaving 8 bases unmatched. This CDR3 region has 16 residues. Germline CDR1 LGHNA, CDR2 YSLEER. The CDR3 DNA sequence: TGCGCCAGCAGCATTGGGGAGACTAGCGGGACAGATACGCAGTATTTT. Encoded protein: CASSIGETSGTDTQYF.

The chain joins TRBV30 to TRBJ2-5; possible D gene TRBD1, 6 bases. With 2 bases removed from V and 5 bases from J, the gap between germline ends came to 12 bases. The germline gives CDR1 GTSNPN, CDR2 SVGIG (reference sequence). CDR3 length: 13 amino acids. This CDR3 is CAWSPGASETQYF. In nucleotides, the CDR3 is TGTGCCTGGAGTCCAGGGGCTTCGGAGACCCAGTACTTC. Based on the CDR3 plus reference TRBV30 and TRBJ2-5, the full variable domain is SQTIHQWPATLVQPVGSPLSLECTVEGTSNPNLYWYRQAAGRGLQLLFYSVGIGQISSEVPQNLSASRPQDRQFILSSKKLLLSDSGFYLCAWSPGASETQYFGPGTRLLVL.

V and J are TRBV29-1 and TRBJ1-2; no clear D gene. This CDR3 region has 9 residues. V lost 8 bases and J 8 bases, leaving 9 bases between the germline ends. Germline CDR1 reads SQVTM; CDR2 reads ANQGSEA. CDR3 sequence reads: CSTEGGYTF. The CDR3 bases are TGCAGCACCGAGGGCGGCTACACCTTC.

In this sample, this clone turned up once. The chain couples TRBV7-3 to TRBJ2-1; TRBD2 matches at 11 bases. Germline lookup yields CDR1 SGHTA and CDR2 FQGTGA. Trimming at V came to 3 bases and at J to 13 bases, leaving 5 bases not matched to a gene. CDR3 length: 13 residues. This chain's CDR3 is CASSLTSGADQFF. CDR3 bases: TGTGCCAGCAGCTTGACTAGCGGGGCCGATCAGTTCTTC.

This clone has just one count. The J gene is TRBJ1-1, the V gene TRBV5-1; D call uncertain. Germline V lookup: CDR1 SGHRS, CDR2 YFSETQ. The CDR3 contains 14 residues. Trimming took 0 bases from V and 1 from J, leaving 7 bases between them. CDR3 amino acids: CASSLVAGNTEAFF. In DNA form, the CDR3 reads TGCGCCAGCAGCTTGGTCGCGGGGAACACTGAAGCTTTCTTT.

The rearrangement uses TRBV6-2 or TRBV6-3 and TRBJ2-5, with a tentative D call TRBD2 (6 bases). The germline CDR1 and CDR2 sequences are MNHEY and SVGEGT. The CDR3 spans 12 residues. Trimming removed 2 bases from V and 5 bases from J, with 6 bases in between. CDR3 sequence reads: CASSYGRETQYF. The CDR3 region has the DNA TGTGCCAGCAGTTACGGGAGGGAGACCCAGTACTTC.